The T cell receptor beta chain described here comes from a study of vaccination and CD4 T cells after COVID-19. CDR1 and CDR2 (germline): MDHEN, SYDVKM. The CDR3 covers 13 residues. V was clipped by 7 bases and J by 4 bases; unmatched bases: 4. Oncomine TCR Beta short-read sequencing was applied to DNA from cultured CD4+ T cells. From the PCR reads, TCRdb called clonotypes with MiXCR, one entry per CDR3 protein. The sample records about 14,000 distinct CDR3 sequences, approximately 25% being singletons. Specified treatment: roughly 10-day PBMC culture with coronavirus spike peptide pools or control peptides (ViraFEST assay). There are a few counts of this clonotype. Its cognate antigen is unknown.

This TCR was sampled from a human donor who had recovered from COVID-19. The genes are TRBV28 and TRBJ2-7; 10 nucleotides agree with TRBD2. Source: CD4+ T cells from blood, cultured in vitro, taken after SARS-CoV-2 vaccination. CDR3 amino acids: CASKTSGYYEQYF. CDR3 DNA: TGTGCCAGCAAGACTAGCGGGTATTACGAGCAGTACTTC.